One sample yielded the 26 T cell receptor beta chains listed below, sequenced in a study of molecular identifiers for immune sequencing clone quantification. Using its own MiXCR run on the PCR reads, TCRdb lists one record per CDR3 protein. This table holds about 500,000 distinct CDR3 sequences, over 20% found once. The sequenced material came from naive CD8+ T cells from blood, with Jurkat cell RNA spiked in. Subset of the sample: FACS-sorted CD8+CD4-CCR7+CD45RA+ naive T cells. Every receptor here comes from a human donor in good health. Some libraries in this study had Jurkat cell RNA spiked in.

About this clonotype itself: A much larger clonotype is one base distant, so this may be a read error. The V gene is TRBV7-2, the J gene TRBJ1-1, with D uncertain. Germline assignment: CDR1 SGHTA and CDR2 FQGNSA. The CDR3 has 14 residues. The CDR3 nucleotides are TGTGCCAGCAGCTTAGTTCCCGAGAACACTGAAGCTTCCTTT. Protein sequence: CASSLVPENTEASF.

About this clonotype itself: A much more abundant neighbour one base away suggests this may be a read error. The chain carries TRBV5-1 and TRBJ2-7, with 7 bases that match TRBD2. CDR1 is SGHRS, CDR2 YFSETQ, per germline. This CDR3 region has 15 residues. CDR3 coding DNA: TGCGCCAGCAGCACTACTAGCGTCCGGGATCCCGAGCAGCACTTC. Protein: CASSTTSVRDPEQHF.

The chain recombines TRBV27 with TRBJ2-7; 9 nucleotides agree with TRBD2. The CDR3 length is 16 residues. Germline V gene lookup returns CDR1 MNHEY and CDR2 SMNVEV (reference sequence). V was clipped by 2 bases and J by 1 base; unmatched bases: 6. CDR3 DNA sequence: TGTGCCAGCAGTTTAGGAGCTAGCGGGGTATCCTACGAGCAGTACTTC. Translation: CASSLGASGVSYEQYF.

This clonotype was detected many times. The rearrangement joins TRBV18 to TRBJ2-4; 11 positions agree with TRBD1. The CDR3 length is 16 residues. The trim removed 0 bases at V and 7 bases at J, leaving 5 bases unmatched. Per germline, CDR1 KGHSH and CDR2 LQKENI. The CDR3: CASSPPGQGVPNIQYF. The CDR3 DNA follows: TGTGCCAGCTCACCACCGGGACAGGGGGTTCCGAACATTCAGTACTTC.

This clonotype was picked up a small number of times. V usage is TRBV9 and J usage is TRBJ2-1; D is possibly TRBD2 (6 bases). The CDR3 loop spans 14 amino acids. V lost 0 bases to trimming and J lost 10 bases, with 14 bases between them. The germline V gene encodes CDR1 SGDLS and CDR2 YYNGEE. The CDR3 sequence is CASSVAGSGGEQFF. The CDR3 DNA sequence: TGTGCCAGCAGCGTAGCCGGGAGCGGCGGAGAGCAGTTCTTC.

The chain employs TRBV7-9 and TRBJ2-3, with D possibly TRBD1 on 7 matching bases. The CDR3 contains 15 residues. Germline assignment: CDR1 SEHNR and CDR2 FQNEAQ (reference sequence). The ends were cut back, 7 bases at V and 5 bases at J, with 19 bases in the middle. The CDR3 sequence is CASIPEGAPRDTQYF. The CDR3, as DNA: TGTGCCAGCATCCCGGAGGGGGCCCCCCGAGATACGCAGTATTTT.

At least ten counts were recorded for this clonotype. The genes are TRBV27 and TRBJ1-1, with 7 bases aligning to TRBD1. Losses at the gene ends were 6 bases for V and 0 bases for J; bases not matched to a gene: 7. This CDR3 has 15 residues. Germline V gene data show CDR1 as MNHEY and CDR2 as SMNVEV (reference sequence). Here the CDR3 reads CASSSAGGLNTEAFF. The CDR3 DNA sequence: TGTGCCAGCAGCAGCGCAGGGGGTCTGAACACTGAAGCTTTCTTT.

A note on this clonotype: One end of the junction is discordant with germline, which a read error may explain. This rearrangement joins TRBV6-2 or TRBV6-3 to TRBJ1-5; D is perhaps TRBD1 (6 bases). Germline assignment: CDR1 MNHEY and CDR2 SVGEGT. CDR3 length equals 14 residues. The CDR3 reads CVSLKTGPNQPQHF. CDR3 DNA sequence: TGTGTCAGCCTGAAAACAGGGCCCAATCAGCCCCAGCATTTT.

This clonotype was seen repeatedly, ten times or more. The chain recombines TRBV28 with TRBJ2-3; 8 bases agree with TRBD1. Unmatched junction bases numbered 2, after V lost 2 bases and J lost 1 base. CDR3 length equals 15 residues. Germline V CDR1 and CDR2: MDHEN, SYDVKM. As DNA, the CDR3 is TGTGCCAGCAGTTTAGGGACAGGCCGCACAGATACGCAGTATTTT. Translated, it gives CASSLGTGRTDTQYF.

With regard to this clonotype: This likely comes from a read error, as the CDR3 has no conserved phenylalanine or tryptophan at its end. This sequence joins TRBV20-1 and TRBJ2-7; D is perhaps TRBD1 or TRBD2 (5 bases each). The CDR3 consists of 13 residues. The V gene's germline CDR1 is DFQATT and CDR2 SNEGSKA (reference sequence). The V end lost 5 bases, the J end lost 0 bases, and 11 bases lay between the germline ends. CDR3 DNA sequence: TGCAGTGCTGCCGGGACGTTCTCCTACGAGCAGTACCTC. Encoded protein: CSAAGTFSYEQYL.

This clonotype was detected a few times. The chain links TRBV14 to TRBJ2-7, with D maybe TRBD2 (6 bases). Per the germline V gene, CDR1 is SGHDN and CDR2 is FVKESK. This CDR3 is built from 15 residues. V lost 5 bases to trimming and J lost 2 bases, with 16 bases between them. CDR3 sequence: CASSFGTGPPYEQYF. Here the CDR3 DNA reads TGTGCCAGCAGCTTTGGGACTGGGCCCCCCTACGAGCAGTACTTC.

The table lists this clonotype with many counts. J is TRBJ2-5 and V is TRBV28; TRBD1 matches at 7 bases. CDR1 is MDHEN, CDR2 SYDVKM, per germline. This CDR3 is built from 13 residues. V was pared by 3 bases and J by 5 bases, with 3 bases of the junction left unmatched. The CDR3 region has the DNA TGTGCCAGCAGTTTTAGGGGGCTGGAGACCCAGTACTTC. Translation gives CASSFRGLETQYF. Full variable domain (outside the CDR3, taken from reference TRBV28 and TRBJ2-5): DVKVTQSSRYLVKRTGEKVFLECVQDMDHENMFWYRQDPGLGLRLIYFSYDVKMKEKGDIPEGYSVSREKKERFSLILESASTNQTSMYLCASSFRGLETQYFGPGTRLLVL.

Points on this clonotype: This may stem from a read error, because a much larger clone lies one nucleotide away. The chain is built from TRBV5-6 and TRBJ1-5; no reliable D call. In germline, CDR1 is SGHDT, CDR2 YYEEEE. Trimming pared 5 bases from V and 6 bases from J, leaving 9 bases between. This CDR3 is 12 amino acids long. Here the CDR3 reads CASSNKGQPQHF. The CDR3 bases are TGTGCCAGCAGTAATAAGGGTCAGCCCCAGCATTTT.

Comment on this clonotype: A much larger clonotype is one base distant, so this may be a read error. Lacking the conserved final phenylalanine or tryptophan, this CDR3 likely reflects a read error. The gene calls are TRBV7-6 and TRBJ2-5, with a weak D call TRBD1 (5 bases). V was pared by 4 bases and J by 5 bases, with 11 bases between. Germline V gives CDR1 SGHVS, CDR2 FNYEAQ. CDR3 length: 13 residues. The DNA of the CDR3 is TGTGCCAGCAGCTCCTTATCAGGGGAGACCCAGTACTCC. It is translated as CASSSLSGETQYS.

The table lists this clonotype with a few counts. This chain joins TRBV29-1 and TRBJ2-7; no reliable D call. The CDR3 covers 11 residues. The germline CDR1 and CDR2 sequences are SQVTM and ANQGSEA. With 7 bases removed from V and 0 bases from J, the gap between germline ends came to 7 bases. CDR3 DNA sequence: TGCAGCGGTAGGATCTCCTACGAGCAGTACTTC. Translation gives CSGRISYEQYF.

J is TRBJ2-1 and V is TRBV10-1; tentatively, D is TRBD2 (5 bases). V gave up 3 bases and J gave up 12 bases, with 9 bases separating them. Germline values: CDR1 WNHNN, CDR2 SYGVQD (reference sequence). The CDR3 totals 11 residues. The CDR3: CASSDGVVQFF. The CDR3 region has the DNA TGCGCCAGCAGTGACGGGGTAGTGCAGTTCTTC.

J is TRBJ2-3 and V is TRBV4-3, with D possibly matching TRBD2 (5 bases). Per germline, CDR1 LGHNA and CDR2 YSLEER. V lost 2 bases and J lost 5, with 14 bases in between. This CDR3 spans 15 amino acids. The CDR3 spells CASSQRWLAEDTQYF. The CDR3 DNA is TGCGCCAGCAGCCAACGTTGGCTAGCTGAAGATACGCAGTATTTT.

This clonotype has a handful of counts. J is TRBJ1-2 and V is TRBV2; 8 bases match TRBD1. V shed 5 bases, J shed 5 bases, and the junction held 10 bases outside the gene matches. The CDR3 sequence is 15 residues long. Germline V lookup: CDR1 SNHLY, CDR2 FYNNEI. Here the CDR3 DNA reads TGTGCCAGCAGTCCCATTGGACAGGGAAGTTATGGCTACACCTTC. Its protein product is CASSPIGQGSYGYTF. Supplemented by reference TRBV2 and TRBJ1-2, the full variable domain reads EPEVTQTPSHQVTQMGQEVILRCVPISNHLYFYWYRQILGQKVEFLVSFYNNEISEKSEIFDDQFSVERPDGSNFTLKIRSTKLEDSAMYFCASSPIGQGSYGYTFGSGTRLTVV.

This clonotype appeared a few times. The J gene is TRBJ1-6, the V gene TRBV27, with TRBD1 as a possible D gene (6 bases). With 4 bases removed from V and 6 bases from J, the gap between germline ends came to 13 bases. The CDR3 length is 15 residues. The V gene's germline CDR1 is MNHEY and CDR2 SMNVEV (reference sequence). This CDR3 reads CASSCPTGPNSPLHF. The CDR3 DNA reads as TGTGCCAGCAGTTGCCCGACAGGTCCTAATTCACCCCTCCACTTT.

The chain combines TRBV20-1 with TRBJ2-7; 8 bases are a match to TRBD2. The CDR3 has 17 amino acids. V was pared by 2 bases and J by 3 bases, with 15 bases of the junction left unmatched. Per the germline V gene, CDR1 is DFQATT and CDR2 is SNEGSKA (reference sequence). The DNA of the CDR3 is TGCAGTGCTAGATTCCGACTAGCGAGGGGGGTTGGCTACGAGCAGTACTTC. Residues: CSARFRLARGVGYEQYF.

The sample holds many counts of this clonotype. Since a much larger clone is just one base distant, this may be a read error. The V and J genes are TRBV12-3 or TRBV12-4 and TRBJ2-5; D unresolved. This CDR3 is 11 amino acids long. V was pared by 5 bases and J by 5 bases, with 6 bases between. The DNA of the CDR3 is TGTGCCAGCAGTGACGGGGAGACCCAGTACTTC. Encoded protein: CASSDGETQYF.

To note about this clonotype: A read error may be the cause here, since a much bigger clone is one base away. The chain couples TRBV7-2 to TRBJ2-4; the match to TRBD2 covers 11 bases. This CDR3 has 15 residues. Germline V gene data show CDR1 as SGHTA and CDR2 as FQGNSA. This CDR3 is CAGSPGTSGQNIQYF. Here the CDR3 DNA reads TGTGCCGGCAGCCCGGGGACTAGCGGTCAAAACATTCAGTACTTC.

This clonotype was seen more than once but under ten times. The chain carries TRBV9 and TRBJ2-5; TRBD1 agrees at 7 bases. This CDR3 region has 15 residues. The V gene's germline CDR1 is SGDLS and CDR2 YYNGEE. Trimming took 0 bases from V and 3 from J; bases not matched to a gene: 5. The CDR3 region is CASSVARTGEETQYF. In DNA form, the CDR3 reads TGTGCCAGCAGCGTAGCCCGGACAGGCGAAGAGACCCAGTACTTC.

This clonotype was found many times. The chain has TRBV4-2 and TRBJ2-1; no clear D gene. V was cut by 0 bases and J by 6 bases, with 15 bases left in between. CDR3 length: 16 residues. CDR1 is LGHNA and CDR2 is YNFKEQ in the germline V gene. CDR3 sequence (DNA): TGTGCCAGCAGCCAAGAAATGGGATCCCCCATCAATGAGCAGTTCTTC. Residues: CASSQEMGSPINEQFF.

The chain combines TRBV6-2 or TRBV6-3 with TRBJ1-5; D gene uncertain. The length of the CDR3 is 15 residues. The V gene lost 2 bases and the J gene lost 2 bases, with 10 bases spanning the gap. Germline CDR1 and CDR2: MNHEY and SVGEGT. DNA of the CDR3: TGTGCCAGCAGTTACGTTTCAGTGGGCAATCAGCCCCAGCATTTT. This encodes CASSYVSVGNQPQHF.

As DNA, the CDR3 is TGTGCCAGCAGCACGGGATACTCGAACACCGGGGAGCTGTTTTTT. It codes for CASSTGYSNTGELFF. The chain employs TRBV9 and TRBJ2-2, with a possible D match to TRBD2 (5 bases). V was shortened by 4 bases and J by 0 bases, with 10 bases between the two germline ends. The CDR3 is made up of 15 amino acids. Germline CDR1 reads SGDLS; CDR2 reads YYNGEE.